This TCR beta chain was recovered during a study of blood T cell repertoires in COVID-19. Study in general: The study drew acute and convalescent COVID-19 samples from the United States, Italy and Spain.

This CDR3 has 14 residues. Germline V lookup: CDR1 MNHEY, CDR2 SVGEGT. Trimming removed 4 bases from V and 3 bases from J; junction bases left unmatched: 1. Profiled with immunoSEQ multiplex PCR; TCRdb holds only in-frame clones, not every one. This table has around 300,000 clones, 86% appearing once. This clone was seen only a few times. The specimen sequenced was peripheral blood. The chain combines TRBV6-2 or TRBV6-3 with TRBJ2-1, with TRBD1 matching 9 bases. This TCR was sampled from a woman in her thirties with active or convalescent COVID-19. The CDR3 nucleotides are TGTGCCAGCAGTTCGGGACAGGGCTACAATGAGCAGTTCTTC. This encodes CASSSGQGYNEQFF.